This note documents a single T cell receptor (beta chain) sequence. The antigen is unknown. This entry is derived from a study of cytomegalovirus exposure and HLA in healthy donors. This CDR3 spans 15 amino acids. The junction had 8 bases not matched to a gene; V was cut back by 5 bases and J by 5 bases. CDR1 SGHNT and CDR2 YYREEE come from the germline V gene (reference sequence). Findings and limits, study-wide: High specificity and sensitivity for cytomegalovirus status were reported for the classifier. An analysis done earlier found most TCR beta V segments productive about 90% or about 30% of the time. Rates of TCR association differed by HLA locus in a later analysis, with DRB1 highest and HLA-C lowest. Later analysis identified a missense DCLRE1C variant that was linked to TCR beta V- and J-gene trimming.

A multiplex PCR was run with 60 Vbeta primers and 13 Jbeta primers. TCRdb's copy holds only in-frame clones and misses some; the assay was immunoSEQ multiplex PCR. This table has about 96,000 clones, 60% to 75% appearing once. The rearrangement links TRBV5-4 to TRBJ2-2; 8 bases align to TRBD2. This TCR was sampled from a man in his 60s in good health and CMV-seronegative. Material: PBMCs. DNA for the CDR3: TGTGCCAGCAGGAGAGCGGGAGTGGAGACCGGGGAGCTGTTTTTT. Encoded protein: CASRRAGVETGELFF.